This T cell receptor (beta chain) comes out of a study of cytomegalovirus exposure and HLA in healthy donors. V lost 3 bases and J lost 4, with 10 bases in between. The CDR3 covers 13 residues. The germline CDR1 and CDR2 sequences are SGHNT and YYREEE (reference sequence). PCR used 60 Vbeta primers and 13 Jbeta primers. Clones were read by immunoSEQ multiplex PCR, and TCRdb kept only the in-frame ones, dropping some. The sample is made up of 120,000 to 150,000 clones, and the top ten hold around 1.6% of it. The J gene is TRBJ1-1, the V gene TRBV5-4; D remains unclear. The TCR comes from a woman aged 45-65 years in good health and CMV-seronegative. The sequenced material came from PBMCs. The CDR3 here is CASSSRGGTEAFF. CDR3 bases: TGTGCCAGCAGCTCGCGAGGCGGCACTGAAGCTTTCTTT.